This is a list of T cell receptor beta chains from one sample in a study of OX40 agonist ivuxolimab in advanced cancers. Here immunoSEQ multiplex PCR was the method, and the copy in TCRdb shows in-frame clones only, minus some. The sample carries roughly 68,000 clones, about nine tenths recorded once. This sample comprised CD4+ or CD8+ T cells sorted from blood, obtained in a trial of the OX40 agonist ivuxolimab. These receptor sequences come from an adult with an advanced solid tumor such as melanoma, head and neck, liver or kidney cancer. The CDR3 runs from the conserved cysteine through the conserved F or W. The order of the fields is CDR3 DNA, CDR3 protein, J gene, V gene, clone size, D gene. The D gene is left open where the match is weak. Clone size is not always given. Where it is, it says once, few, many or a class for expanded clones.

TGTGCCAGCTCGGGGACAGGTTATAATTCACCCCTCCACTTT CASSGTGYNSPLHF TRBJ1-6 TRBV18 - TRBD1
TGTGCCAGCAGCCGCGGGACCGTCTCCTACAATGAGCAGTTCTTC CASSRGTVSYNEQFF TRBJ2-1 TRBV5-4 - -
TGCGCCAGCAGCCCGGACGGTGATACCTACGAGCAGTACTTC CASSPDGDTYEQYF TRBJ2-7 TRBV5-1 - -
TGCGCCAGCAGCCCCAGTGGGGTAGGGAACACTGAAGCTTTCTTT CASSPSGVGNTEAFF TRBJ1-1 TRBV5-1 - -
TGTGCCAGTTCGAGACAGACAGATACGCAGTATTTT CASSRQTDTQYF TRBJ2-3 TRBV7-9 - -
TGTGCCAGCAGTGAAGGTCGTGGTGGGGTACCAGAGTACTTC CASSEGRGGVPEYF TRBJ2-7 TRBV6-1 - -
TGCGCCAGCAGCTTCCTCACTAGCGGGGGGAATGAGCAGTTCTTC CASSFLTSGGNEQFF TRBJ2-1 TRBV5-1 once TRBD2
TGTGCCAGCAGCTTAGCTCGGGCGGGGCAAGAGACCCAGTACTTC CASSLARAGQETQYF TRBJ2-5 TRBV7-9 - -
TGTGCCAGCAGGGGGGCCAACGTCCTGACTTTC CASRGANVLTF TRBJ2-6 TRBV2 - -
TGTGCCAGCAGCACCATGCCGGGACTAGCGGGGGACAATGAGCAGTTCTTC CASSTMPGLAGDNEQFF TRBJ2-1 TRBV7-3 - TRBD2
TGCGCCAGCAGCCAAGAGGCCACAGATACGCAGTATTTT CASSQEATDTQYF TRBJ2-3 TRBV4-3 - -
TGCGCCAGCAGCCCACCCCACCGACAGGGGGCCGGGGAGCTGTTTTTT CASSPPHRQGAGELFF TRBJ2-2 TRBV4-1 - TRBD1
TGTGCCAGCAGCTTGGGTGGAGGGGTTGAGTATGGCTACACCTTC CASSLGGGVEYGYTF TRBJ1-2 TRBV5-4 - -
TGTGCCAGCAGCTTAAATGGTGGCTACACCTTC CASSLNGGYTF TRBJ1-2 TRBV7-2 few -
TGTGCCTGGAGCCGGGGGACTTACAGTAGCTCGGGATACGAGCAGTACTTC CAWSRGTYSSSGYEQYF TRBJ2-7 TRBV30 - -
TGTGCTAGTGGTTTGGTAACCACTGCTTCCTACGAGCAGTACTTC CASGLVTTASYEQYF TRBJ2-7 TRBV12-5 - -
TGTGCCAGCTCAAGACAGGGGAGGACTGAAGCTTTCTTT CASSRQGRTEAFF TRBJ1-1 TRBV18 - TRBD1
TGTGCCATCAGTCGACCAGGGGGTAATGAAAAACTGTTTTTT CAISRPGGNEKLFF TRBJ1-4 TRBV10-3 - TRBD1
TGCGCCAGCAGCTGGAGGGAGGGGGCAGAAGCTTTCTTT CASSWREGAEAFF TRBJ1-1 TRBV5-1 - TRBD1
TGCGCCAGCAGCCAACGGGATGCCTACACAGATACGCAGTATTTT CASSQRDAYTDTQYF TRBJ2-3 TRBV4-3 - -
TGCGCCAGCAGCCCACAGGGGACCCGGCCCCAAGAGACCCAGTACTTC CASSPQGTRPQETQYF TRBJ2-5 TRBV5-1 - TRBD1
TGTGCCAGCAGCTTGCAGGGGGTTTTCGACGAGCAGTACTTC CASSLQGVFDEQYF TRBJ2-7 TRBV7-3 once TRBD1
TGTGCCAGTAGTAAACAGGGGGCCCTCGGGGAGACCCAGTACTTC CASSKQGALGETQYF TRBJ2-5 TRBV19 - TRBD1
TGTGCCAGCAGGCAGACAGGAGGGGGCTACACCTTC CASRQTGGGYTF TRBJ1-2 TRBV6-5 - -
TGCGCCAGCAGCTCTACTGGGGGACAACCCTACGAGCAGTACTTC CASSSTGGQPYEQYF TRBJ2-7 TRBV5-1 - -
TGTGCCAGCAGTCTTGGCAGGCTGAAGGGGTATAATTCACCCCTCCACTTT CASSLGRLKGYNSPLHF TRBJ1-6 TRBV5-4 - -
TGTGCCAGCAGTGAACAAGTACGGGCAGGGAAAATGGATGGCTACACCTTC CASSEQVRAGKMDGYTF TRBJ1-2 TRBV6-1 - -
TGTGCCAGCAGCTTTTTGGCGAATCCAGAGACCCAGTACTTC CASSFLANPETQYF TRBJ2-5 TRBV7-9 - -
TGTGCCAGCAGCCAACAGGACAGAATCTCACCCCTCCACTTT CASSQQDRISPLHF TRBJ1-6 TRBV28 - -
TGTGCCAGTAGTATTAGGGGACAGGGGAACTCTGAAGCTTTCTTT CASSIRGQGNSEAFF TRBJ1-1 TRBV19 - TRBD1
TGCAGCGTTGTGGGTCCGTATCCCGGTGAGCAGTTCTTC CSVVGPYPGEQFF TRBJ2-1 TRBV29-1 once -
TGTGCCAGCTCACCACAGGCAGGGGACGAGCAGTACTTC CASSPQAGDEQYF TRBJ2-7 TRBV18 - -
TGTGCCAGCAGTTTCTCCGAGACCCAGTACTTC CASSFSETQYF TRBJ2-5 TRBV5-5 - -
TGTGCCAGCAGACTCGGGACAGGGGAAGAAGAGACCCAGTACTTC CASRLGTGEEETQYF TRBJ2-5 TRBV6-5 - TRBD1
TGTGCCAGCAGCGGCCTTGGGGGGAATGAGGGGGTCACTGAAGCTTTCTTT CASSGLGGNEGVTEAFF TRBJ1-1 TRBV7-6 - -
TGTGCCAGCAGCTTGGAGGTAGGACCCACAGATACGCAGTATTTT CASSLEVGPTDTQYF TRBJ2-3 TRBV5-8 few -
TGTGCCAGTAGTCTTTCTAGCGGGGGGGCCGTGGCGTCCTACAATGAGCAGTTCTTC CASSLSSGGAVASYNEQFF TRBJ2-1 TRBV19 - TRBD2
TGTGCCAGCAGATCAACCGGGGGGGGGACCGCGAATTCACCCCTCCACTTT CASRSTGGGTANSPLHF TRBJ1-6 TRBV7-6 - -
TGTGCCAGCAGCCAAGCTCGGGGGCCGGGAACCGGGGAGCTGTTTTTT CASSQARGPGTGELFF TRBJ2-2 TRBV4-2 - -
TGTGCCAGCAACCCAAGGAAGACACCCCTCCACTTT CASNPRKTPLHF TRBJ1-6 TRBV6-5 - -
TGTGCCAGCAGCCAGGGGCAGGGCAATCAGCCCCAGCATTTT CASSQGQGNQPQHF TRBJ1-5 TRBV4-2 few -
TGTGCCACCAGCAGAGAACCAGGGGGCTACGAGCAGTACTTC CATSREPGGYEQYF TRBJ2-7 TRBV15 - TRBD1
TGTGCCAGCAGAGAGCTCGGACAGAACACTGAAGCTTTCTTT CASRELGQNTEAFF TRBJ1-1 TRBV6-6 - -
TGTGCCAGCAGGGACTTCCAAGAGACCCAGTACTTC CASRDFQETQYF TRBJ2-5 TRBV2 - -
TGCGCCAGCAGTATCGGACTAGCGGAGGTAGAGCAGTTCTTC CASSIGLAEVEQFF TRBJ2-1 TRBV10-2 medium-sized TRBD2